This T cell receptor (beta chain) was sequenced for a study of blood T cell repertoires in COVID-19. Study as a whole: The study drew acute and convalescent COVID-19 samples from the United States, Italy and Spain.

Repertoires were generated with immunoSEQ multiplex PCR, while TCRdb's copy carries only in-frame clones and drops some. Of tens of thousands of clones in the sample, roughly 84% were seen once. V was clipped by 4 bases and J by 8 bases, with 8 bases between them. The CDR3 sequence is 11 residues long. The V gene's germline CDR1 is LGHDT and CDR2 YNNKEL (reference sequence). The rearrangement uses TRBV3-1 (or the pseudogene TRBV3-2) and TRBJ1-1; D gene uncertain. The clonotype comes from a human donor with active COVID-19. The donor label of this sample is uncertain. The specimen was peripheral blood. CDR3 protein: CASSLREEAFF. CDR3 DNA: TGTGCCAGCAGCCTGAGGGAAGAAGCTTTCTTT.